The sequence of this TCR beta chain was determined in a study of T cells in Graves' hyperthyroidism and ophthalmopathy. V was shortened by 6 bases and J by 4 bases, with 11 bases between the two germline ends. CDR3 length: 13 residues. CDR1 is KGHDR, CDR2 SFDVKD, per germline. Notes on the study in general: Most expanded thyroid clonotypes above 0.001 also appeared in blood.

Authors of the study amplified TCR beta CDR3 regions from RNA transcripts. An initial round of RT-PCR targeting the TCR CDR3 relied on the HTBI primer set. Each CDR3 protein gets one entry after TCRdb re-called the multiplex PCR reads with MiXCR. This sample has approximately 100,000 distinct CDR3 sequences; roughly 50% occur once, and the top ten carry about 28%. Exclusion of patients followed from uncontrolled infection, other autoimmune disease, pregnancy or lactation. About this clonotype itself: The antigen is not known.

This clonotype was sampled from a middle-aged man with Graves' hyperthyroidism. Material for sequencing was blood. This chain uses TRBV24-1 with TRBJ1-2, with D maybe TRBD1 (5 bases). DNA for the CDR3: TGTGCCACCAGTTTACCGGGGGGCTATGGCTACACCTTC. Protein sequence: CATSLPGGYGYTF.